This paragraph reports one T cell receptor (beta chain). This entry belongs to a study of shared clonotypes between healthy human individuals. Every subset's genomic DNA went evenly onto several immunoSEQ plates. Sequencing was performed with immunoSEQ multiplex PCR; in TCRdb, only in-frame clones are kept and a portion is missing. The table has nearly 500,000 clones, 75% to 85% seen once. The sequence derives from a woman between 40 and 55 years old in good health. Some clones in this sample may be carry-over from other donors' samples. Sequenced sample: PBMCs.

The CDR3 nucleotides read TGTGCCAGCAGCTTAGAGGGGGCTGCCTACAATGAGCAGTTCTTC. It yields the protein CASSLEGAAYNEQFF. V gene TRBV11-3 combines with J gene TRBJ2-1; weak D call: TRBD1 (6 bases). Germline V lookup: CDR1 SGHNT, CDR2 YENEEA. This CDR3 contains 15 residues. V lost 0 bases and J 2 bases, leaving 8 bases between the germline ends.